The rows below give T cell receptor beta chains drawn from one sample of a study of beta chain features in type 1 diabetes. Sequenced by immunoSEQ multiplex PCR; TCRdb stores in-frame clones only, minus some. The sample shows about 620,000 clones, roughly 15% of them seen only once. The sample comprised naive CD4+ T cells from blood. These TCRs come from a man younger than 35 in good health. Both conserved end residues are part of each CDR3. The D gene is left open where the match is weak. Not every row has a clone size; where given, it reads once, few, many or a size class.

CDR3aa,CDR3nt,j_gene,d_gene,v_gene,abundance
CSARGVGYTF,TGCAGTGCTAGAGGGGTTGGCTACACCTTC,TRBJ1-2,-,TRBV20-1,-
CASSGQGNTGELFF,TGTGCCAGCAGCGGACAGGGAAACACCGGGGAGCTGTTTTTT,TRBJ2-2,TRBD1,TRBV9,-
CASTATGYGYTF,TGTGCCAGCACCGCGACAGGTTATGGCTACACCTTC,TRBJ1-2,-,TRBV2,-
CASSVVPGRSTGELFF,TGTGCCAGCAGCGTAGTTCCGGGGAGGTCCACCGGGGAGCTGTTTTTT,TRBJ2-2,-,TRBV9,few
CSATGAYGYTF,TGCAGCGCGACAGGGGCTTATGGCTACACCTTC,TRBJ1-2,TRBD1,TRBV29-1,-
CASSYSMLKTDTQYF,TGTGCCAGCAGTTACTCGATGCTGAAAACAGATACGCAGTATTTT,TRBJ2-3,-,TRBV6-6,few
CASSLEGLAGNEQYF,TGTGCCAGCAGCTTAGAGGGACTAGCGGGAAACGAGCAGTACTTC,TRBJ2-7,TRBD2,TRBV7-2,-
CASSLLPGQPQHF,TGTGCCAGCAGCTTGCTCCCGGGTCAGCCCCAGCATTTT,TRBJ1-5,-,TRBV7-2,-
CAISRTGGNTEAFF,TGTGCCATCAGTCGCACCGGAGGGAACACTGAAGCTTTCTTT,TRBJ1-1,-,TRBV10-3,-
CASSLVAGQGSYEQYF,TGTGCCAGCAGCTTGGTCGCGGGACAGGGATCCTACGAGCAGTACTTC,TRBJ2-7,TRBD1,TRBV5-4,few
CASSRQGNQPQHF,TGTGCCAGCAGCCGACAGGGTAATCAGCCCCAGCATTTT,TRBJ1-5,TRBD1,TRBV27,few
CASSQELYTGELFF,TGCGCCAGCAGCCAAGAGCTCTACACCGGGGAGCTGTTTTTT,TRBJ2-2,-,TRBV4-1,few
CASSLGASGNTGELFF,TGTGCCAGCAGCTTAGGGGCTAGCGGGAACACCGGGGAGCTGTTTTTT,TRBJ2-2,TRBD2,TRBV7-2,few
CASSFSTGPQETQYF,TGCGCCAGCAGCTTTTCGACAGGGCCTCAAGAGACCCAGTACTTC,TRBJ2-5,TRBD1,TRBV5-1,-
CASTLPHTDTQYF,TGTGCCAGCACCCTTCCTCATACAGATACGCAGTATTTT,TRBJ2-3,-,TRBV28,-
CAHSTGIYGYTF,TGTGCTCATTCCACAGGGATCTATGGCTACACCTTC,TRBJ1-2,-,TRBV28,-
CASSQDQRGVSYNEQFF,TGTGCCAGCAGCCAAGATCAGCGAGGGGTCTCCTACAATGAGCAGTTCTTC,TRBJ2-1,-,TRBV4-2,-
CAITGQGEETQYF,TGTGCCATCACCGGACAGGGGGAAGAGACCCAGTACTTC,TRBJ2-5,TRBD1,TRBV10-3,few
CATSRDRSYEQYF,TGTGCCACAAGCCGGGACAGAAGCTACGAGCAGTACTTC,TRBJ2-7,TRBD1,TRBV30,few
CASSSGGKGYEQYF,TGTGCCAGCAGCTCGGGGGGTAAGGGCTACGAGCAGTACTTC,TRBJ2-7,TRBD2,TRBV11-3,-
CASSERTGRGYTF,TGTGCCAGCAGCGAAAGGACAGGGCGAGGCTACACCTTC,TRBJ1-2,TRBD1,TRBV9,few
CASSLSAGGPFNEQFF,TGTGCCAGCAGCTTATCGGCGGGGGGGCCTTTCAATGAGCAGTTCTTC,TRBJ2-1,TRBD2,TRBV7-2,-
CATQGYSNQPQHF,TGTGCCACACAGGGGTATAGCAATCAGCCCCAGCATTTT,TRBJ1-5,TRBD1,TRBV10-3,-
CASTPGDTRGEQYF,TGTGCCAGCACCCCGGGGGATACCAGGGGGGAGCAGTACTTC,TRBJ2-7,-,TRBV28,-
CASFTGSPYEQYF,TGTGCCAGCTTCACAGGGTCTCCCTACGAGCAGTACTTC,TRBJ2-7,-,TRBV28,few
CASSPLASYEQYF,TGTGCCAGCTCACCACTTGCCTCCTACGAGCAGTACTTC,TRBJ2-7,-,TRBV18,once
CASSVDPGPSYGYTF,TGTGCCAGCAGCGTAGATCCCGGACCCTCCTATGGCTACACCTTC,TRBJ1-2,-,TRBV9,few
CASSLGGIGNQPQHF,TGCGCCAGCAGCTTGGGCGGGATTGGCAATCAGCCCCAGCATTTT,TRBJ1-5,-,TRBV5-1,few
CASSRQNEQFF,TGTGCCAGCAGCCGACAGAATGAGCAGTTCTTC,TRBJ2-1,-,TRBV7-9,few
CATSREFLGGTQYF,TGTGCCACCAGCAGAGAATTCCTGGGAGGTACGCAGTATTTT,TRBJ2-3,-,TRBV15,few
CASSLVRATGTDTQYF,TGTGCCAGCAGCTTGGTACGGGCTACAGGCACAGATACGCAGTATTTT,TRBJ2-3,-,TRBV5-4,few
CASSELARQPQHF,TGTGCCAGCAGTGAATTAGCGCGTCAGCCCCAGCATTTT,TRBJ1-5,-,TRBV6-1,-
CASSLGRGRAFF,TGTGCCAGCAGCTTGGGACGGGGCCGAGCTTTCTTT,TRBJ1-1,-,TRBV5-4,few
CASRLYPASPGETQYF,TGTGCCAGCAGGCTTTATCCTGCTAGCCCCGGAGAGACCCAGTACTTC,TRBJ2-5,-,TRBV27,-
CASSLDREQPQHF,TGTGCCAGCAGCTTAGACAGGGAACAGCCCCAGCATTTT,TRBJ1-5,TRBD1,TRBV7-3,-
CASSVGMGLNTEAFF,TGTGCCAGCAGCGTAGGCATGGGCTTGAACACTGAAGCTTTCTTT,TRBJ1-1,-,TRBV9,-
CASSSETGVLYEQYF,TGTGCCAGCAGCTCCGAGACAGGGGTTTTATACGAGCAGTACTTC,TRBJ2-7,TRBD1,TRBV7-2,-
CASSLAGVGTDTQYF,TGCGCCAGCAGCTTGGCAGGGGTTGGCACAGATACGCAGTATTTT,TRBJ2-3,-,TRBV5-1,-
CAISDRIRGYTF,TGTGCCATCAGTGATAGGATCCGCGGCTACACCTTC,TRBJ1-2,-,TRBV10-3,-
CASSVGPQLSYEQYF,TGTGCCAGCAGCGTCGGACCACAACTCTCCTACGAGCAGTACTTC,TRBJ2-7,-,TRBV9,few
CASSGRYEQYF,TGTGCCAGCAGCGGCAGATACGAGCAGTACTTC,TRBJ2-7,-,TRBV7-2,few
CAISEGVRLLAGVPTGELFF,TGTGCCATCAGTGAGGGGGTACGACTACTAGCGGGAGTTCCCACCGGGGAGCTGTTTTTT,TRBJ2-2,TRBD2,TRBV10-3,-
CASSPSSSGRGYEQFF,TGTGCCAGCTCACCATCCTCTAGCGGGAGGGGCTATGAGCAGTTCTTC,TRBJ2-1,TRBD2,TRBV18,-
CASSDLPTSGPTGEKLFF,TGCGCCAGCAGCGACTTACCTACTTCGGGCCCAACGGGAGAAAAACTGTTTTTT,TRBJ1-4,-,TRBV4-1,-
CASSYPGGANVLTF,TGTGCCAGCAGTTACCCTGGAGGGGCCAACGTCCTGACTTTC,TRBJ2-6,-,TRBV6-6,-
CASSTHRTSGRNEQYF,TGTGCCAGCAGCACCCACCGGACTAGCGGGAGAAACGAGCAGTACTTC,TRBJ2-7,TRBD2,TRBV4-2,-
CASSLTSGRTEQFF,TGTGCCAGCAGCTTAACTAGCGGGAGGACTGAGCAGTTCTTC,TRBJ2-1,TRBD2,TRBV7-3,-
CASSVVGQTTNEKLFF,TGTGCCAGCAGTGTCGTGGGACAGACAACTAATGAAAAACTGTTTTTT,TRBJ1-4,TRBD1,TRBV28,-
CAISEPRLGTGGETQYF,TGTGCCATCAGTGAGCCGAGACTCGGGACAGGGGGTGAGACCCAGTACTTC,TRBJ2-5,TRBD1,TRBV10-3,few
CASSPTSGRRDTQYF,TGTGCCAGCAGCCCAACTAGCGGGAGGCGGGATACGCAGTATTTT,TRBJ2-3,TRBD2,TRBV7-3,few
CASSPDRGNTIYF,TGTGCCAGCAGCCCTGACAGGGGAAACACCATATATTTT,TRBJ1-3,-,TRBV7-2,few
CASSRGRGNQPQHF,TGTGCCAGCTCGAGGGGAAGGGGCAATCAGCCCCAGCATTTT,TRBJ1-5,-,TRBV18,-
CASSPRVGTSSYNEQFF,TGTGCCAGCAGCCCCCGAGTAGGGACAAGCTCCTACAATGAGCAGTTCTTC,TRBJ2-1,-,TRBV7-2,few
CASSGEAGDDTF,TGTGCCAGCAGTGGGGAAGCCGGGGACGACACCTTC,TRBJ1-2,-,TRBV2,-
CASSLTGSWETQYF,TGTGCCAGCAGCCTTACGGGGTCGTGGGAGACCCAGTACTTC,TRBJ2-5,-,TRBV7-3,-